What follows are 28 T cell receptor beta chains derived from one specimen sequenced in a study of blood T cells in healthy people across ages (dated by TCRdb to about 2015). The library was built by means of 5' RACE. The sequencing machine was an Illumina HiSeq 2500. The second PCR ran for about 6 to 11 cycles and used a J-beta primer mix along with a sample-barcoded 5' primer. The public sequencing data were trimmed at Q25 with fastp and processed into clonotypes with MiXCR by TCRdb, which kept only in-frame beta chains. CDR3 protein sequences are deduplicated, and each keeps its most common genes and DNA. The sample table shows fewer than 700,000 distinct CDR3 sequences, and roughly 43% are seen once. The ten biggest clones cover around 30% of the sample. Sequences were obtained from blood. The source of these receptors is an elderly man in good health.

Notes on this clonotype: A much larger clone differs from this one at a single base, so this may be a read error. The genes are TRBV20-1 and TRBJ2-3; no firm D call. Germline CDR1 DFQATT, CDR2 SNEGSKA (reference sequence). The CDR3 covers 12 residues. CDR3 sequence: CRGKGSTDTQYF. DNA of the CDR3: TGCAGGGGGAAAGGGAGCACAGATACGCAGTATTTT.

On this clonotype: A junction end diverges from the germline sequence, so it may reflect a read error. The CDR3 DNA is TGCGCCAACAGCTTGGCCGTGGGAGGGCCAGGCAATGAGCAGTTCTTC. The encoded protein is CANSLAVGGPGNEQFF. V usage is TRBV5-1 and J usage is TRBJ2-1; 7 bases match TRBD2. Per germline, CDR1 SGHRS and CDR2 YFSETQ. CDR3 length: 16 residues.

V and J are TRBV29-1 and TRBJ2-7; unclear D gene. The CDR3 length is 14 residues. Germline V gene lookup returns CDR1 SQVTM and CDR2 ANQGSEA. The germline V and J ends were trimmed by 4 bases and 0 bases, with 13 bases remaining between them. The CDR3 DNA reads as TGCAGCGTTGCCAAAACATGGAGCTCCTACGAGCAGTACTTC. It is translated as CSVAKTWSSYEQYF.

As concerns this clonotype: At one of its ends the junction is not consistent with the germline gene, which may arise from a read error. V usage is TRBV4-3 and J usage is TRBJ1-6; D possibly corresponds to TRBD1 (5 bases). Germline V CDR1 and CDR2: LGHNA, YSLEER. This CDR3 contains 14 residues. Here the CDR3 DNA reads TGCGCCAGCAGCCTGGGGCAGGGTAATTCACCCCTCCCCTTT. Protein product: CASSLGQGNSPLPF.

This clonotype was seen a handful of times. The rearrangement joins TRBV6-5 to TRBJ2-7; weak D call: TRBD1 (5 bases). The V gene lost 5 bases and the J gene lost 5 bases, with 13 bases spanning the gap. Germline values: CDR1 MNHEY, CDR2 SVGAGI. The CDR3 has 13 amino acids. For the CDR3, the DNA is TGTGCCAGCAGTGACAAGGGGCTCCACGAGCAGTACTTC. It encodes CASSDKGLHEQYF.

Comment on this clonotype: The conserved phenylalanine or tryptophan is not found at the CDR3 terminus, so this likely reflects a read error. The DNA is omitted, as the CDR3 cannot be located on it reliably, and the CDR3 follows TCRdb's listing. The chain links TRBV20-1 to TRBJ2-5; the D call of TRBD2 is as the table states it, not checked on the DNA. A total of 12 residues make up the CDR3, ends included. Germline CDR1 DFQATT, CDR2 SNEGSKA (reference sequence). The CDR3 sequence: CSASSGGLSSTS.

V is TRBV7-2 and J is TRBJ1-1; D may be TRBD1 (5 bases). There are 17 residues in the CDR3. V dropped 3 bases and J dropped 2 bases, with 19 bases sitting between them. The germline V gene has CDR1 SGHTA and CDR2 FQGNSA. This chain's CDR3 is CASSFDPGRGINTEAFF. CDR3 sequence (DNA): TGTGCCAGCAGCTTCGACCCGGGACGAGGGATTAACACTGAAGCTTTCTTT.

V usage is TRBV27 and J usage is TRBJ2-7, with TRBD2 identical over 12 bases. The CDR3 runs to 15 residues. Germline values: CDR1 MNHEY, CDR2 SMNVEV (reference sequence). With V trimmed by 2 bases and J by 2 bases, 1 base remained unmatched. CDR3 nucleotides: TGTGCCAGCAGTTTAACTAGCGGGAGGACCTACGAGCAGTACTTC. Protein sequence: CASSLTSGRTYEQYF.

This clonotype was counted a single time. This sequence joins TRBV10-3 and TRBJ2-1; 8 nucleotides align to TRBD2. The CDR3 is 15 amino acids. The junction had 10 bases not matched to a gene; V was cut back by 5 bases and J by 7 bases. Germline lookup yields CDR1 ENHRY and CDR2 SYGVKD. The CDR3 loop is CAISRAGAMANEQFF. CDR3 coding DNA: TGTGCCATCAGTCGAGCGGGAGCTATGGCAAATGAGCAGTTCTTC.

This chain connects TRBV4-3 to TRBJ1-6; D is unresolved. CDR1 and CDR2 (germline): LGHNA, YSLEER. V lost 3 bases and J lost 8, with 11 bases in between. The CDR3 covers 14 residues. The CDR3 DNA reads TGCGCCAGCAGCCAGGTGACCCGAGATTCACCCCTCCACTTT. This translates into CASSQVTRDSPLHF.

The chain couples TRBV14 to TRBJ2-3; no clear D. The ends were cut back, 0 bases at V and 8 bases at J, with 15 bases in the middle. Germline V gives CDR1 SGHDN, CDR2 FVKESK. This CDR3 is built from 15 residues. Here the CDR3 reads CASSQDSPRLGTQYF. CDR3 DNA sequence: TGTGCCAGCAGCCAAGACAGCCCGCGTCTTGGTACGCAGTATTTT.

This clonotype has at least ten counts. V is TRBV6-6 and J is TRBJ1-2, with no clear D. This CDR3 is 13 amino acids long. The germline V gene has CDR1 MNHNY and CDR2 SVGAGI (reference sequence). The ends were cut back, 0 bases at V and 7 bases at J, with 9 bases in the middle. Here the CDR3 reads CASSYSHGSGYTF. For the CDR3, the DNA is TGTGCCAGCAGTTACTCGCACGGCTCTGGCTACACCTTC.

The J gene is TRBJ2-5, the V gene TRBV7-2; the D gene could be TRBD1 or TRBD2 (5 bases each). Trimming left V 1 base short and J 5 bases short, with 14 bases between. From germline, CDR1 is SGHTA and CDR2 FQGNSA. This CDR3 comprises 15 residues. The CDR3 nucleotides read TGTGCCAGCAGCTTAGGTGGGACCCTGTACGAGACCCAGTACTTC. As protein: CASSLGGTLYETQYF.

V and J are TRBV2 and TRBJ1-1; 8 nucleotides match TRBD1. Germline V lookup: CDR1 SNHLY, CDR2 FYNNEI. V dropped 7 bases and J dropped 5; count of bases not matched to a gene: 6. The CDR3 contains 13 residues. CDR3 nucleotide sequence: TGTGCCAGCAATAGACAGGGGTTGACTGAAGCTTTCTTT. Its protein product is CASNRQGLTEAFF.

The chain couples TRBV2 to TRBJ1-6, with D unresolved. V shed 8 bases and J shed 3 bases, with 11 bases lying between them. This CDR3 spans 14 amino acids. CDR1 is SNHLY and CDR2 is FYNNEI in the germline V gene. CDR3 amino acids: CASSRRSYNSPLHF. CDR3 nucleotide sequence: TGTGCCAGCTCCCGCAGGAGCTATAATTCACCCCTCCACTTT.

This clonotype appeared many times. This sequence joins TRBV4-3 and TRBJ2-3, with D possibly being TRBD2 (5 bases). Germline assignment: CDR1 LGHNA and CDR2 YSLEER. Trimming shortened V by 1 base and J by 2 bases, and 13 bases separated the two germline ends. CDR3 length: 16 amino acids. The CDR3: CASSQGGGSPTDTQYF. CDR3 sequence (DNA): TGCGCCAGCAGCCAAGGGGGTGGGAGCCCCACAGATACGCAGTATTTT.

In its sample, this clonotype was seen a few times. This chain uses TRBV4-3 with TRBJ1-5; no firm D call. The CDR3 loop spans 16 amino acids. V was shortened by 0 bases and J by 5 bases, with 14 bases between the two germline ends. The germline V gene has CDR1 LGHNA and CDR2 YSLEER. DNA of the CDR3: TGCGCCAGCAGCCAAGAAGCCAGTGGGTTGGATCAGCCCCAGCATTTT. Encoded protein: CASSQEASGLDQPQHF.

The chain uses TRBV7-2 and TRBJ1-2, with D hard to call. CDR3 size: 13 residues. CDR1 and CDR2 from the germline V gene are SGHTA and FQGNSA. Trimming left V 5 bases short and J 9 bases short, with 16 bases between. CDR3 loop: CASSPRNVYSYTF. The DNA of the CDR3 is TGTGCCAGCAGCCCGAGAAATGTTTATAGCTACACCTTC.

This clonotype was detected only a few times. The gene calls are TRBV6-2 or TRBV6-3 and TRBJ2-5, with 10 bases identical to TRBD1. The length of the CDR3 is 16 residues. In germline, CDR1 is MNHEY, CDR2 SVGEGT. The V and J ends lost 4 bases and 2 bases, in that order; junction bases with no gene match: 7. The CDR3 DNA reads as TGTGCCAGCAGTTGGGGGACAGGGGTCCAACAAGAGACCCAGTACTTC. Residues: CASSWGTGVQQETQYF.

This clonotype was picked up many times. V usage is TRBV28 and J usage is TRBJ2-7; D is perhaps TRBD1 (6 bases). V was pared by 6 bases and J by 2 bases, with 14 bases between. Germline assignment: CDR1 MDHEN and CDR2 SYDVKM. CDR3 length equals 14 residues. The chain's CDR3 is CASSYDRLPYEQYF. Written as DNA, the CDR3 is TGTGCCAGCAGCTACGACAGGCTCCCCTACGAGCAGTACTTC.

The chain combines TRBV4-3 with TRBJ1-2; D is unclear. Trimming removed 1 base at V and 8 bases at J, with 11 bases between. The CDR3 loop spans 13 amino acids. CDR1 and CDR2 (germline): LGHNA, YSLEER. The CDR3 protein is CASSQVGHWGYTF. CDR3 coding DNA: TGCGCCAGCAGCCAAGTTGGCCACTGGGGCTACACCTTC.

The chain is built from TRBV29-1 and TRBJ2-1; weak D call: TRBD1 (6 bases). V lost 1 base and J lost 0, with 13 bases in between. This CDR3 is built from 16 residues. From germline, CDR1 is SQVTM and CDR2 ANQGSEA. For the CDR3, the DNA is TGCAGCGTTGAAGCGACAGGCAGGGGCTCCTACAATGAGCAGTTCTTC. Protein product: CSVEATGRGSYNEQFF.

The chain recombines TRBV7-2 with TRBJ2-7; TRBD1 might be the D (5 bases). The ends were cut back, 5 bases at V and 3 bases at J, with 17 bases in the middle. The CDR3 length is 15 residues. Germline CDR1 SGHTA, CDR2 FQGNSA. CDR3 bases: TGTGCCAGCAGCCCCAATGCCGGACAAATCTACGAGCAGTACTTC. This translates into CASSPNAGQIYEQYF. Full variable domain (remainder filled in from reference TRBV7-2 and TRBJ2-7): GAGVSQSPSNKVTEKGKDVELRCDPISGHTALYWYRQSLGQGLEFLIYFQGNSAPDKSGLPSDRFSAERTGGSVSTLTIQRTQQEDSAVYLCASSPNAGQIYEQYFGPGTRLTVT.

This clonotype was counted a few times. For the CDR3, the DNA is TGTGCCAGCAGCGACTGGACTAGCGGGAGAGAGCAGTACTTC. Translating gives CASSDWTSGREQYF. The chain recombines TRBV6-2 or TRBV6-3 with TRBJ2-7; 13 positions match TRBD2. J lost 7 bases, V lost 6 bases, and 6 bases had no gene match. The CDR3 has 14 amino acids. Per the germline V gene, CDR1 is MNHEY and CDR2 is SVGEGT.

The rearrangement links TRBV20-1 to TRBJ1-6; TRBD1 agrees at 8 bases. Looked up from germline, CDR1 is DFQATT and CDR2 is SNEGSKA (reference sequence). This CDR3 is built from 14 residues. With V trimmed by 6 bases and J by 7 bases, 8 bases remained unmatched. Written as DNA, the CDR3 is TGCAGTGCAAAAAGGACAGGGCTCAATTCACCCCTCCACTTT. It specifies CSAKRTGLNSPLHF.

V usage is TRBV30 and J usage is TRBJ1-4; TRBD1 agrees at 7 bases. The CDR3 sequence is 13 residues long. Trimming cost V 0 bases and J 11 bases; bases outside gene matches: 6. The germline V gene encodes CDR1 GTSNPN and CDR2 SVGIG (reference sequence). The CDR3 loop reads CAWSVRQGEKLFF. CDR3 bases: TGTGCCTGGAGTGTGAGACAGGGAGAGAAACTGTTTTTT.

This clonotype came up a few times. This chain connects TRBV24-1 to TRBJ2-3, with 13 bases lining up with TRBD2. Germline V gene data show CDR1 as KGHDR and CDR2 as SFDVKD. The CDR3 covers 16 residues. Trimming took 3 bases from V and 4 from J; bases not matched to a gene: 3. As DNA, the CDR3 is TGTGCCACCAGTGATGCGGGACTAGCGGGACCAGATACGCAGTATTTT. It is translated as CATSDAGLAGPDTQYF.

For this clonotype: A much larger clone is a single base away; this may be a read error. The V and J genes are TRBV14 and TRBJ2-7; 9 bases match TRBD1. The J segment lost 2 bases and the V segment lost 4 bases, leaving 12 bases of the junction unmatched. Germline V CDR1 and CDR2: SGHDN, FVKESK. The CDR3 extends over 17 amino acids. The CDR3 sequence: CASSRNRGPRSPYEQYF. CDR3 in DNA: TGTGCCAGCAGCCGAAACAGGGGGCCGAGGAGCCCCTACGAGCAGTACTTC.